This T cell receptor beta chain is from a study of T cells in localized non-small cell lung cancer. Study-level findings and limits: Without multi-region sequencing, intratumor heterogeneity could not be excluded. A median of around 60 clones ranked among the top 100 in tumor appeared in adjacent lung. A denser population of T cells in blood accompanied longer overall survival. It was uninvolved adjacent lung that showed the highest T cell clonality, exceeding tumor.

TCRdb's copy holds only in-frame clones and misses some; the assay was immunoSEQ multiplex PCR. The sample lists a few thousand clones, around 30% occurring once. The CDR3 totals 14 residues. V dropped 3 bases and J dropped 1 base, with 8 bases sitting between them. CDR1 and CDR2 (germline): MDHEN, SYDVKM. For this clone: Its antigen is currently unknown.

This receptor was identified in a woman aged 35 to 69 with stage I lung adenocarcinoma. This specimen was lung tumor tissue, taken before any cancer treatment. The J gene is TRBJ2-3, the V gene TRBV28; D is unresolved. CDR3 loop: CASSFLLGTDTQYF. For the CDR3, the DNA is TGTGCCAGCAGTTTTTTGCTAGGCACAGATACGCAGTATTTT.